This TCR beta chain was identified in a study of long-term antiretroviral therapy in people with HIV. Version v3.0 of the immunoSEQ assay was performed at survey level. Profiled with immunoSEQ multiplex PCR; TCRdb holds only in-frame clones, not every one. The sample shows about 30,000 clones, 85% to 90% of them seen only once. Trimming pared 5 bases from V and 0 bases from J, leaving 21 bases between. The CDR3 sequence is 18 residues long. CDR1 is SGHNT, CDR2 YENEEA, per germline. Every donor had one or more pre-ART and two or more post-ART PBMC samples. The rearrangement joins TRBV11-3 to TRBJ2-3, with D hard to call. This specimen consisted of unsorted PBMCs, obtained 0.5 years after starting antiretroviral therapy. The clonotype comes from a woman aged 18-29 years with HIV. The CDR3 protein is CASSLGFRNDASTDTQYF. The CDR3 DNA follows: TGTGCCAGCAGCCTCGGGTTTAGAAACGATGCTAGCACAGATACGCAGTATTTT.